Shown below are 32 T cell receptor beta chains from a single sample sequenced in a study of early T cells in non-severe SARS-CoV-2 infection. In TCRdb, the 5' RACE reads were re-called with MiXCR into one record per CDR3 protein. The sample consists of about 60,000 distinct CDR3 sequences, roughly 12% of them appearing once. The source material was whole blood. The receptor set was obtained from an adult who was a healthcare worker with PCR-confirmed SARS-CoV-2 infection or an uninfected control (not recorded which).

CDR3 DNA sequence: TGTGCCATCATCAGGAGAAATGAGCAGTTCTTC. Residues: CAIIRRNEQFF. The chain links TRBV6-4 to TRBJ2-1, with D unclear. CDR3 size: 11 residues. Looked up from germline, CDR1 is MRHNA and CDR2 is SNTAGT. V lost 10 bases to trimming and J lost 7 bases, with 11 bases between them.

This clonotype was seen ten or more times. The gene calls are TRBV28 and TRBJ1-4; 9 bases map to TRBD1. CDR3 length equals 14 residues. V lost 3 bases to trimming and J lost 6 bases; unmatched junction nucleotides: 2. CDR1 and CDR2 (germline): MDHEN, SYDVKM. In nucleotides, the CDR3 is TGTGCCAGCAGTTTGGGGACAGGGTATGAAAAACTGTTTTTT. The encoded protein is CASSLGTGYEKLFF.

This clonotype was observed a handful of times. The rearrangement joins TRBV7-6 to TRBJ1-1, with TRBD1 as a possible D gene (6 bases). Germline assignment: CDR1 SGHVS and CDR2 FNYEAQ. This CDR3 contains 12 residues. The V and J ends lost 5 bases and 5 bases respectively, with 9 bases between them. CDR3 bases: TGTGCCAGCAGCCAAAGGGGGACTGAAGCTTTCTTT. It specifies CASSQRGTEAFF.

The chain couples TRBV15 to TRBJ1-1; D is unresolved. Trimming shortened V by 2 bases and J by 4 bases, and 14 bases separated the two germline ends. Looked up from germline, CDR1 is LNHNV and CDR2 is YYDKDF (reference sequence). The CDR3 extends over 15 amino acids. The CDR3 loop reads CATSRYDPARTEAFF. The CDR3, as DNA: TGTGCCACCAGCAGATATGACCCCGCGCGCACTGAAGCTTTCTTT.

V usage is TRBV30 and J usage is TRBJ1-1; D not certain. The length of the CDR3 is 11 residues. The V end was cut by 5 bases, the J end by 1 base, with 5 bases between. The germline V gene has CDR1 GTSNPN and CDR2 SVGIG (reference sequence). Written as DNA, the CDR3 is TGTGCCTGGGCGAAGAACACTGAAGCTTTCTTT. This sequence encodes CAWAKNTEAFF.

This clonotype showed up just a few times. The chain combines TRBV7-9 with TRBJ2-5; D is possibly TRBD1 or TRBD2 (5 bases each). The CDR3 has 15 residues. Trimming left V 4 bases short and J 1 base short, with 13 bases between. Per germline, CDR1 SEHNR and CDR2 FQNEAQ (reference sequence). The CDR3 region is CASSSPGGGQETQYF. The CDR3 DNA is TGTGCCAGCAGCTCGCCGGGTGGGGGCCAAGAGACCCAGTACTTC.

This clonotype showed up many times. The CDR3 protein is CASSPGLDEQYF. DNA for the CDR3: TGTGCCAGCAGCCCCGGCCTGGACGAGCAGTACTTC. This sequence joins TRBV28 and TRBJ2-7; D not certain. The CDR3 is 12 amino acids. Germline lookup yields CDR1 MDHEN and CDR2 SYDVKM. The V end lost 6 bases, the J end lost 5 bases, and 11 bases lay between the germline ends.

The chain uses TRBV29-1 and TRBJ2-7; tentative D call: TRBD1 (5 bases). This CDR3 comprises 12 residues. Germline V gene lookup returns CDR1 SQVTM and CDR2 ANQGSEA. Trimming removed 4 bases from V and 7 bases from J, with 14 bases in between. CDR3 DNA sequence: TGCAGCGTTGTCCAGGGTCTTCGGGAGCAGTACTTC. It is translated as CSVVQGLREQYF.

This clonotype appeared a few times. Mismatch with germline at one junction end may stem from a read error. The chain carries TRBV2 and TRBJ2-3, with D possibly being TRBD1 (6 bases). The germline gives CDR1 SNHLY, CDR2 FYNNEI. This CDR3 region has 11 residues. Written as DNA, the CDR3 is TGTGCCAGCAGTGAGCGGGCAGGGGCGCATTTT. Translated, it gives CASSERAGAHF.

The J gene is TRBJ2-7, the V gene TRBV10-3, with 11 bases identical to TRBD2. The CDR3 totals 16 residues. Trimming cost V 3 bases and J 2 bases; bases outside gene matches: 6. Germline CDR1 is ENHRY and CDR2 is SYGVKD. CDR3 in amino acids: CAISEIAGGPTYEQYF. The CDR3 DNA follows: TGTGCCATCAGTGAAATAGCGGGGGGGCCCACCTACGAGCAGTACTTC.

The chain uses TRBV6-5 and TRBJ1-1, with 9 bases identical to TRBD1. This CDR3 has 14 residues. V lost 2 bases and J lost 4; bases outside the gene matches: 2. The germline CDR1 and CDR2 sequences are MNHEY and SVGAGI. CDR3 in DNA: TGTGCCAGCAGTTACGGGACAGGGACCACTGAAGCTTTCTTT. Its translation: CASSYGTGTTEAFF.

This rearrangement joins TRBV29-1 to TRBJ2-7; D is perhaps TRBD1 (7 bases). Looked up from germline, CDR1 is SQVTM and CDR2 is ANQGSEA. V lost 3 bases, J lost 2 bases, and 11 bases lay in between. The CDR3 contains 13 residues. The CDR3 loop reads CSVETGTPYEQYF. DNA of the CDR3: TGCAGCGTTGAGACAGGGACTCCCTACGAGCAGTACTTC.

This chain uses TRBV11-2 with TRBJ2-7; TRBD2 agrees at 11 bases. Trimming cost V 1 base and J 5 bases; bases outside gene matches: 4. Germline CDR1 and CDR2: SGHAT and FQNNGV. This CDR3 region has 15 residues. CDR3 bases: TGTGCCAGCAGCTTAGTCCTAGCGGGAGGAGACGAGCAGTACTTC. It translates to CASSLVLAGGDEQYF.

The sample holds a few counts of this clonotype. The V and J genes are TRBV20-1 and TRBJ2-7; 8 positions agree with TRBD1. Germline V gives CDR1 DFQATT, CDR2 SNEGSKA (reference sequence). There are 15 residues in the CDR3. Trimming at V came to 1 base and at J to 0 bases, leaving 5 bases not matched to a gene. The CDR3: CSARGGTGLSYEQYF. The CDR3 DNA follows: TGCAGTGCTAGAGGGGGGACAGGCCTCTCCTACGAGCAGTACTTC.

This clonotype came up many times. The genes are TRBV11-2 and TRBJ2-5; D is unclear. The CDR3 is made up of 15 amino acids. In germline, CDR1 is SGHAT, CDR2 FQNNGV. V was cut by 5 bases and J by 2 bases, with 15 bases left in between. CDR3 region: CASSPPRAIQETQYF. The CDR3 DNA reads as TGTGCCAGCAGCCCACCGCGAGCTATTCAAGAGACCCAGTACTTC.

This clonotype was seen a handful of times. The chain has TRBV7-8 and TRBJ2-7, with D possibly TRBD2 on 6 matching bases. The CDR3 consists of 12 residues. Trimming removed 7 bases at V and 5 bases at J, with 12 bases between. Germline CDR1 and CDR2: SGHVS and FQNEAQ. The CDR3 reads CASNGGSDEQYF. In nucleotides, the CDR3 is TGTGCCAGCAACGGGGGTTCGGACGAGCAGTACTTC. The full variable domain, its missing parts supplied by reference TRBV7-8 and TRBJ2-7, is GAGVSQSPRYKVAKRGQDVALRCDPISGHVSLFWYQQALGQGPEFLTYFQNEAQLDKSGLPSDRFFAERPEGSVSTLKIQRTQQEDSAVYLCASNGGSDEQYFGPGTRLTVT.

The count of this clonotype is one. The V gene is TRBV29-1, the J gene TRBJ2-1; D remains ambiguous. V was shortened by 4 bases and J by 0 bases, with 7 bases between the two germline ends. Germline V gene data show CDR1 as SQVTM and CDR2 as ANQGSEA. This CDR3 is 13 amino acids long. The chain's CDR3 is CSVGLRSYNEQFF. The DNA for the CDR3 is TGCAGCGTTGGGTTACGCTCCTACAATGAGCAGTTCTTC.

There are a few counts of this clonotype. V gene TRBV20-1 combines with J gene TRBJ2-3, with TRBD2 as a possible D gene (6 bases). Germline V gene lookup returns CDR1 DFQATT and CDR2 SNEGSKA (reference sequence). The germline V and J ends were trimmed by 3 bases and 2 bases, with 12 bases remaining between them. This CDR3 is built from 14 residues. The CDR3 loop reads CSASRTGDTDTQYF. The CDR3 DNA reads as TGCAGTGCTAGCCGAACGGGAGACACAGATACGCAGTATTTT.

The J gene is TRBJ1-4, the V gene TRBV12-3 or TRBV12-4, with 12 bases matching TRBD1. Trimming at V came to 6 bases and at J to 11 bases, leaving 7 bases not matched to a gene. CDR3 length: 14 residues. This CDR3 reads CASSSGTGGYKLFF. The CDR3 DNA follows: TGTGCCAGCAGCTCCGGGACAGGGGGCTATAAACTGTTTTTT.

The genes are TRBV7-2 and TRBJ2-7; D is uncertain. Germline V gene data show CDR1 as SGHTA and CDR2 as FQGNSA. The germline V and J ends were trimmed by 1 base and 4 bases, with 5 bases remaining between them. CDR3 size: 12 residues. The CDR3 spells CASSLGQYEQYF. As DNA, the CDR3 is TGTGCCAGCAGCTTAGGACAATACGAGCAGTACTTC.

V and J are TRBV7-3 and TRBJ2-1; 8 bases align to TRBD1. Germline CDR1 and CDR2: SGHTA and FQGTGA. There are 16 residues in the CDR3. With 3 bases clipped from V and 6 bases from J, the junction kept 10 bases outside the gene matches. The DNA for the CDR3 is TGTGCCAGCAGCTTGCTACGGGACAGGAGATTCAATGAGCAGTTCTTC. Its protein product is CASSLLRDRRFNEQFF.

The gene calls are TRBV4-1 and TRBJ1-6; 9 nucleotides agree with TRBD1. CDR1 is MGHRA, CDR2 YSYEKL, per germline. The CDR3 length is 17 residues. Trimming cost V 1 base and J 7 bases; bases outside gene matches: 8. The CDR3 region has the DNA TGCGCCAGCAGCCAAGGACTTACAGGGGGCCAGAATTCACCCCTCCACTTT. It translates to CASSQGLTGGQNSPLHF.

This clonotype was observed a handful of times. This chain joins TRBV29-1 and TRBJ1-1; perhaps TRBD1 as D (5 bases). The germline V gene has CDR1 SQVTM and CDR2 ANQGSEA. The CDR3 has 12 residues. V gave up 5 bases and J gave up 5 bases, with 12 bases separating them. The CDR3 sequence is CSVSLGGTEAFF. The CDR3 DNA sequence: TGCAGCGTTTCTTTGGGGGGGACTGAAGCTTTCTTT.

This clonotype was recorded many times. This chain links TRBV27 with TRBJ1-1, with D unresolved. Trimming took off 1 base at V and 0 bases at J, with 3 bases between the two ends. This CDR3 comprises 13 residues. In germline, CDR1 is MNHEY, CDR2 SMNVEV (reference sequence). The CDR3 loop reads CASSLYLNTEAFF. For the CDR3, the DNA is TGTGCCAGCAGTTTATACCTGAACACTGAAGCTTTCTTT.

The chain joins TRBV19 to TRBJ1-2; the D is unclear. The CDR3 is 13 amino acids. Germline V gives CDR1 LNHDA, CDR2 SQIVND (reference sequence). V was trimmed by 3 bases and J by 4 bases, leaving 9 bases between them. CDR3 loop: CASSMAGGYGYTF. CDR3 DNA: TGTGCCAGTAGTATGGCAGGTGGCTATGGCTACACCTTC.

This chain links TRBV3-1 with TRBJ2-3; D is possibly TRBD2 (6 bases). The germline V gene encodes CDR1 LGHDT and CDR2 YNNKEL (reference sequence). Trimming pared 1 base from V and 2 bases from J, leaving 10 bases between. The CDR3 covers 15 residues. In nucleotides, the CDR3 is TGTGCCAGCAGCCAAGGCCTAGCGCTCACAGATACGCAGTATTTT. Its translation is CASSQGLALTDTQYF.

This clonotype turned up a few times. The rearrangement uses TRBV18 and TRBJ2-7, with 8 nucleotides matching TRBD2. Looked up from germline, CDR1 is KGHSH and CDR2 is LQKENI. The ends lost 3 bases at V and 6 bases at J; junction bases unmatched: 10. The CDR3 length is 15 residues. CDR3 DNA sequence: TGTGCCAGCTCACCGCTGCCGGGGGGGCTGGGCGAGCAGTACTTC. Translating it yields CASSPLPGGLGEQYF.

This clonotype was seen a few times. The chain recombines TRBV28 with TRBJ2-3, with D perhaps matching TRBD1 (6 bases). This CDR3 has 15 residues. Trimming removed 6 bases at V and 2 bases at J, with 15 bases between. Per the germline V gene, CDR1 is MDHEN and CDR2 is SYDVKM. The CDR3 nucleotides are TGTGCCAGCAGGGGGGCGGACACCTACACAGATACGCAGTATTTT. Protein sequence: CASRGADTYTDTQYF.

The chain combines TRBV7-9 with TRBJ1-2; D gene unclear. Germline lookup yields CDR1 SEHNR and CDR2 FQNEAQ (reference sequence). This CDR3 region has 14 residues. V was pared by 4 bases and J by 8 bases, with 17 bases between. The CDR3 sequence is CASSYSGSTLGYTF. CDR3 sequence (DNA): TGTGCCAGCAGCTACTCGGGTTCCACCTTGGGCTACACCTTC.

This clonotype has only a few counts. This sequence joins TRBV14 and TRBJ2-1, with 11 positions matching TRBD2. V dropped 4 bases and J dropped 7; count of bases not matched to a gene: 6. The CDR3 consists of 15 residues. Germline V CDR1 and CDR2: SGHDN, FVKESK. CDR3 protein: CASSLIAGGDNEQFF. Here the CDR3 DNA reads TGTGCCAGCAGCCTTATAGCGGGAGGGGATAATGAGCAGTTCTTC.

In its sample, this clonotype was seen a few times. This rearrangement joins TRBV4-1 to TRBJ2-7; 8 bases align to TRBD2. Trimming cost V 0 bases and J 4 bases; bases outside gene matches: 8. The CDR3 runs 16 residues. Looked up from germline, CDR1 is MGHRA and CDR2 is YSYEKL. CDR3 residues: CASSQDLAGAGYEQYF. CDR3 DNA: TGCGCCAGCAGCCAAGATCTAGCGGGTGCGGGGTACGAGCAGTACTTC.

The J gene is TRBJ1-1, the V gene TRBV3-1, with D possibly matching TRBD1 (6 bases). V lost 3 bases and J 0 bases, leaving 8 bases between the germline ends. The CDR3 is 14 residues long. The germline gives CDR1 LGHDT, CDR2 YNNKEL (reference sequence). CDR3 DNA sequence: TGTGCCAGCAGCCACGGACAGATGAACACTGAAGCTTTCTTT. It encodes CASSHGQMNTEAFF.